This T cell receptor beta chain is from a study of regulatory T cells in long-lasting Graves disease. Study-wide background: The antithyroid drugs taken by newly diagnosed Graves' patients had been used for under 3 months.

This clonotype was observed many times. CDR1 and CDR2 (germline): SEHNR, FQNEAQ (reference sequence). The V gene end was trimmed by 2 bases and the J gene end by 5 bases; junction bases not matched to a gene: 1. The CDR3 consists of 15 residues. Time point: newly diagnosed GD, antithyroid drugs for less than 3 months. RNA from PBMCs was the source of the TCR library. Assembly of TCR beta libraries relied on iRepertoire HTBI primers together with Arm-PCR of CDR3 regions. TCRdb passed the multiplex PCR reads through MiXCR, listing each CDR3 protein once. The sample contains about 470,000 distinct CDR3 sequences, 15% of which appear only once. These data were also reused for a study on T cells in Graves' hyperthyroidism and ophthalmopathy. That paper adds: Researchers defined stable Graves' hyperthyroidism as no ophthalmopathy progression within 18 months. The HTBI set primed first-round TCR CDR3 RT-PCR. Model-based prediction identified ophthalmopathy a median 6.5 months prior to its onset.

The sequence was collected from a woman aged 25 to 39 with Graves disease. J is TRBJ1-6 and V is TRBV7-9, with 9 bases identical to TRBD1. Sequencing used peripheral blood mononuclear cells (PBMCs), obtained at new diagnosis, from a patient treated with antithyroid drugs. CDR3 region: CASSLRQGDNSPLHF. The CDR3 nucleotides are TGTGCCAGCAGCTTAAGACAGGGGGATAATTCACCCCTCCACTTT.